The source of this T cell receptor (beta chain) is a study of radiotherapy plus CTLA-4 blockade in lung cancer. With 6 bases clipped from V and 1 base from J, the junction kept 8 bases outside the gene matches. The CDR3 covers 15 residues. Germline-derived CDR1 and CDR2 are LNHDA and SQIVND (reference sequence). Profiled with immunoSEQ multiplex PCR; TCRdb holds only in-frame clones, not every one. Counted here are tens of thousands of clones, 70% to 80% occurring once; the ten biggest clones make up roughly 8%. The V and J genes are TRBV19 and TRBJ2-5; TRBD1 matches 7 bases. The receptor comes from a human donor with non-small cell lung cancer whose response to radiotherapy plus ipilimumab could not be evaluated. The material sequenced was peripheral blood, taken from a patient treated with radiotherapy plus ipilimumab. For the CDR3, the DNA is TGTGCCAGTAGCACCAACAGGGGTACCCAAGAGACCCAGTACTTC. Translating gives CASSTNRGTQETQYF.